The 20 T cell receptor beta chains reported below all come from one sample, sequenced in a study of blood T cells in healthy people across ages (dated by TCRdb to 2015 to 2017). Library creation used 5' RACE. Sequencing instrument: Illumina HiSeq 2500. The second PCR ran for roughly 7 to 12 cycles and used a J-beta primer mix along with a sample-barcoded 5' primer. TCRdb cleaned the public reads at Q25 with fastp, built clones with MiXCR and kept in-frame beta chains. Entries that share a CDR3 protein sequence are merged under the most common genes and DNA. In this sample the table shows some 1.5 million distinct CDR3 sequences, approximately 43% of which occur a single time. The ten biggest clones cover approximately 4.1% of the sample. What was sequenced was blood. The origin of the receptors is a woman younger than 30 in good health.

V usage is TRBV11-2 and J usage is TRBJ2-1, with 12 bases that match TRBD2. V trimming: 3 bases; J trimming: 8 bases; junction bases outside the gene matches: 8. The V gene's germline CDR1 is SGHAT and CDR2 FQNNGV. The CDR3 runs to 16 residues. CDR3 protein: CASSLDGLAGYYEQFF. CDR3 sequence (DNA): TGTGCCAGCAGCTTGGATGGACTAGCGGGATACTATGAGCAGTTCTTC.

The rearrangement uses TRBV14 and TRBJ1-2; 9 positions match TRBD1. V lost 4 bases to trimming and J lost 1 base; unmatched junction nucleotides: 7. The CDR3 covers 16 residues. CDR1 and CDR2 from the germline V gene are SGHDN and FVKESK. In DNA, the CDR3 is TGTGCCAGCAGCCGCGGACAGGGGCACAATAACTATGGCTACACCTTC. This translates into CASSRGQGHNNYGYTF.

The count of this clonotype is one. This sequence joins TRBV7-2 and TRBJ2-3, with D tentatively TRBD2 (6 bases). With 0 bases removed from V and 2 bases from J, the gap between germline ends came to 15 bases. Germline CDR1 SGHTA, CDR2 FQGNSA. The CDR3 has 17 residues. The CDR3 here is CASSLAGLAIVTDTQYF. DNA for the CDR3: TGTGCCAGCAGCTTAGCAGGTCTAGCGATCGTCACAGATACGCAGTATTTT.

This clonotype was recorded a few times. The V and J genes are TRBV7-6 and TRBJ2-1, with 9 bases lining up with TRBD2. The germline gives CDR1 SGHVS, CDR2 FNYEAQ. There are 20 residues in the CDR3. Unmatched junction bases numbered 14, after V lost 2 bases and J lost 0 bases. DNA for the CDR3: TGTGCCAGCAGCTTAAGGTGGAGTAGCGGGAGTAGGAGCTCCTACAATGAGCAGTTCTTC. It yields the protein CASSLRWSSGSRSSYNEQFF. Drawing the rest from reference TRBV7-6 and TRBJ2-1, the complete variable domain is GAGVSQSPRYKVTKRGQDVALRCDPISGHVSLYWYRQALGQGPEFLTYFNYEAQQDKSGLPNDRFSAERPEGSISTLTIQRTEQRDSAMYRCASSLRWSSGSRSSYNEQFFGPGTRLTVL.

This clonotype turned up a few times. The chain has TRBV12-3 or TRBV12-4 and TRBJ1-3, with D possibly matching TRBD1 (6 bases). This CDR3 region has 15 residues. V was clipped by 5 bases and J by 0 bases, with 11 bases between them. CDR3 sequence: CASSLWGASGNTIYF. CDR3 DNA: TGTGCCAGCAGTCTTTGGGGGGCCTCTGGAAACACCATATATTTT.

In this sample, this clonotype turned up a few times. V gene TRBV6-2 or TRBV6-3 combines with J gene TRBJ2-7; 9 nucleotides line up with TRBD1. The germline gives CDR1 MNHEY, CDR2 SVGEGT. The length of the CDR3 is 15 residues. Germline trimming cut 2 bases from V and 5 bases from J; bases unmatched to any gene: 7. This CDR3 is CASSYLGTGIDEQYF. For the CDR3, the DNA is TGTGCCAGCAGTTACCTCGGGACAGGGATCGACGAGCAGTACTTC.

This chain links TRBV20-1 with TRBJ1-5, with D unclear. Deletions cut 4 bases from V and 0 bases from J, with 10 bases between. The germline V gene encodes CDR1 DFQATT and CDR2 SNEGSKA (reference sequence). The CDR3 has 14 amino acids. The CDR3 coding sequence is TGCAGTGCTAATGTCGGCAATAGCAATCAGCCCCAGCATTTT. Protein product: CSANVGNSNQPQHF.

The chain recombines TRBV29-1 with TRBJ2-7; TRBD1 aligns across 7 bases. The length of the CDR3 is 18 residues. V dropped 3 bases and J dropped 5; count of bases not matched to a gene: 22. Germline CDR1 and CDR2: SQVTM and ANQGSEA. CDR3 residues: CSVELPRPDRAFNDEQYF. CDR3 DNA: TGCAGCGTTGAGCTTCCCCGTCCCGACAGGGCATTCAACGACGAGCAGTACTTC.

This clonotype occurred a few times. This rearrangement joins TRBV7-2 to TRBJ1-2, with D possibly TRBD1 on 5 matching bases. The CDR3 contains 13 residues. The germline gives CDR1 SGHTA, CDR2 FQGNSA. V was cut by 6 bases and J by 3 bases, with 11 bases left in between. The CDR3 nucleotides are TGTGCCAGCAGGAAAGGGACGGACTATGGCTACACCTTC. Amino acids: CASRKGTDYGYTF.

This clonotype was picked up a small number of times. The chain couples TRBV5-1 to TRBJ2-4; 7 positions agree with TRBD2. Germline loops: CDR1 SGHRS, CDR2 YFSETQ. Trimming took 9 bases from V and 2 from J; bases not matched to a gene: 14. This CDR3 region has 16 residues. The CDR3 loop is CAIGTSALNPKNIQYF. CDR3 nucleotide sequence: TGCGCCATCGGCACTAGCGCCTTGAATCCCAAAAACATTCAGTACTTC.

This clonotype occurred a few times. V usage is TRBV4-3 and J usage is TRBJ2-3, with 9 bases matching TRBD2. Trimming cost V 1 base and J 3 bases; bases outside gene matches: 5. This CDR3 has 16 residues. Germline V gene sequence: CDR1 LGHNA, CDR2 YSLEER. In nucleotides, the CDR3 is TGCGCCAGCAGCCAAGTGGCGGGGGGGAGGACAGATACGCAGTATTTT. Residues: CASSQVAGGRTDTQYF.

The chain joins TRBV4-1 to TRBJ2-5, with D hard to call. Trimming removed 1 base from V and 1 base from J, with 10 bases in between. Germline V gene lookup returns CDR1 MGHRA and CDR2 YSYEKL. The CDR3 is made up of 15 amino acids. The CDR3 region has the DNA TGCGCCAGCAGCCAAGTGTTGGTCCCCCAAGAGACCCAGTACTTC. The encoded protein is CASSQVLVPQETQYF.

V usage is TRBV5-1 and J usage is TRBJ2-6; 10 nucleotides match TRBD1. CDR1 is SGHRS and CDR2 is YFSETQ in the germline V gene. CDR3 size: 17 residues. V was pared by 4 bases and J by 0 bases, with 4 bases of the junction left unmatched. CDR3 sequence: CASSVGQGISGANVLTF. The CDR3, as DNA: TGCGCCAGCAGCGTGGGACAGGGGATCTCTGGGGCCAACGTCCTGACTTTC.

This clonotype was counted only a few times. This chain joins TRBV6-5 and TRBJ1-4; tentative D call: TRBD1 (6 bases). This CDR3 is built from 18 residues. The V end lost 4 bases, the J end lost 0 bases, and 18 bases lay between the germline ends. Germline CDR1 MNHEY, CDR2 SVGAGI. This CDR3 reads CASSFRPFSGATNEKLFF. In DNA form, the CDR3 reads TGTGCCAGCAGTTTTCGACCCTTTTCAGGGGCAACTAATGAAAAACTGTTTTTT.

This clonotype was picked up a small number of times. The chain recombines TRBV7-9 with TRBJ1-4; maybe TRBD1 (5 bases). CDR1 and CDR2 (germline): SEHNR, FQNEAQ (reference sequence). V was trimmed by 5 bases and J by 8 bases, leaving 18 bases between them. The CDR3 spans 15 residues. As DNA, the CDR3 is TGTGCCAGCAGCGACGGGGGACGGCAAGGCGAAAAACTGTTTTTT. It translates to CASSDGGRQGEKLFF.

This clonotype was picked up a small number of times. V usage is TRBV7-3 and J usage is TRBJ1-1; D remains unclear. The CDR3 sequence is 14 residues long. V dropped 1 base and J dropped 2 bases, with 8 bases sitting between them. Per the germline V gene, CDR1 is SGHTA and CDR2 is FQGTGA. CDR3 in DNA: TGTGCCAGCAGCTTAAGTCTAGGCAACACTGAAGCTTTCTTT. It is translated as CASSLSLGNTEAFF.

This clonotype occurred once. CDR3 in DNA: TGCAGTGCTAGGAGATGGTACGGGGAATATAGCAATCAGCCCCAGCATTTT. This gives the protein CSARRWYGEYSNQPQHF. The chain couples TRBV20-1 to TRBJ1-5; no reliable D call. V was shortened by 3 bases and J by 0 bases, with 18 bases between the two germline ends. The CDR3 covers 17 residues. Germline CDR1 DFQATT, CDR2 SNEGSKA (reference sequence).

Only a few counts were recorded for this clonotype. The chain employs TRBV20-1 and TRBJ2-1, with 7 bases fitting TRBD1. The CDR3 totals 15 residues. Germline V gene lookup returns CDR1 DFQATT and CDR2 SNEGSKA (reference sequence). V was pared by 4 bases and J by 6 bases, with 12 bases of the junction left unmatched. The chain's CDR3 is CSAKDRSYTSNEQFF. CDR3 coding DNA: TGCAGTGCTAAGGACAGGTCTTACACGTCCAATGAGCAGTTCTTC.

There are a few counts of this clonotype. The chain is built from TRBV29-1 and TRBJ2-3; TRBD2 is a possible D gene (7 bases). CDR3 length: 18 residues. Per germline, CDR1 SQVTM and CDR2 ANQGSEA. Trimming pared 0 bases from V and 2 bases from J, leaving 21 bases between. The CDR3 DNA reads TGCAGCGTTGAAGAACCCGAATCGCGGGGGCTTAACACAGATACGCAGTATTTT. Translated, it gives CSVEEPESRGLNTDTQYF.

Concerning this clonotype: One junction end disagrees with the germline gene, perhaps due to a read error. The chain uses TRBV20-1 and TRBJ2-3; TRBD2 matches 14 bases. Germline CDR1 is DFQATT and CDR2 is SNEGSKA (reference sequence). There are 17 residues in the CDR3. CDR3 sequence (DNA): TGCAGTGCTGGAGAGGGACTAGCGGGGGAGAGCACAGATACGCAGTATTTT. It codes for CSAGEGLAGESTDTQYF.